This T cell receptor (beta chain) was sequenced during a study of blood T cell repertoires in COVID-19. Study summary: Acute-phase and convalescent COVID-19 samples originated in the United States, Italy and Spain.

CDR3 length: 16 amino acids. Germline CDR1 and CDR2: ENHRY and SYGVKD. Trimming removed 0 bases from V and 0 bases from J; junction bases left unmatched: 3. Measured with immunoSEQ multiplex PCR; TCRdb has only the in-frame clones, and not every one. This table holds 100,000 or so clones, approximately 90% found once. The TCR was taken from a woman aged 50 to 60 in a cohort sampled during active COVID-19. Material: peripheral blood. The chain joins TRBV10-3 to TRBJ2-7, with 9 bases identical to TRBD2. CDR3 sequence (DNA): TGTGCCATCAGTGAGTCCAGCGGGGGGTCCTCCTACGAGCAGTACTTC. Its protein is CAISESSGGSSYEQYF.